This paragraph covers one T cell receptor (beta chain) sequence. The antigen is not known. This record comes from a study of cytomegalovirus exposure and HLA in healthy donors. Findings of the study overall: Trimming of TCR beta V- and J-genes showed a link, identified in a later analysis, to a missense DCLRE1C variant. The productive fraction for most TCR beta V segments was about 87% or about 30% in an earlier analysis. It has been reported that TCR beta sequences accurately predicted the HLA-A and HLA-B alleles of most subjects.

The V end was cut by 5 bases, the J end by 0 bases, with 9 bases between. Germline V gene data show CDR1 as MDHEN and CDR2 as SYDVKM. The length of the CDR3 is 14 residues. Use of 60 Vbeta and 13 Jbeta primers characterized the PCR. Method: immunoSEQ multiplex PCR; TCRdb's copy keeps in-frame clones and lacks some. The sample lists under 200,000 clones, roughly four fifths occurring once. V and J are TRBV28 and TRBJ2-3; TRBD2 might be the D (6 bases). The clonotype comes from a man between 40 and 49 years old in good health and CMV-seronegative. Input material: PBMCs. The CDR3 coding sequence is TGTGCCAGCAGTCGGACTATTAGCACAGATACGCAGTATTTT. Translating gives CASSRTISTDTQYF.